The T cell receptor (beta chain) described here comes from a study of T cell changes during pregnancy in multiple sclerosis. TCRdb keeps only in-frame clones here, not all; method: immunoSEQ multiplex PCR. The sample contains about 40,000 clones, more than 85% of which appear only once. Trimming cost V 4 bases and J 2 bases; bases outside gene matches: 5. Germline loops: CDR1 MNHEY, CDR2 SMNVEV (reference sequence). The CDR3 is 14 residues long. The genes are TRBV27 and TRBJ2-7; 7 bases line up with TRBD2. Sequencing used CD8+ T cells from peripheral blood mononuclear cells, obtained in the first trimester of pregnancy. The receptor comes from a female donor with multiple sclerosis, enrolled in a pregnancy study. CDR3 DNA: TGTGCCAGCAGTTCCCGAGCGGGGCCCTACGAGCAGTACTTC. Translating gives CASSSRAGPYEQYF.